This T cell receptor beta chain was sequenced for a study of CD8 T cells in Susac syndrome. Random hexamers served to reverse transcribe roughly 0.45 to 1 ug RNA. MiXCR was run by TCRdb on the immunoSEQ multiplex PCR reads, yielding one entry per CDR3 protein. The repertoire holds 180,000 or so distinct CDR3 sequences, about 95% seen once, with 0.085% to 0.11% in the top ten. The study's findings and limits: Regarding the TCR sequencing and HLA analysis, the study admitted that a relatively small number of individuals were involved.

The CDR3 length is 17 residues. From blood CD8+ and CD4+ T cells, TCR beta sequences were generated. About this clonotype: Its antigen is as yet unknown.

The source of this sequence is a human donor in good health. The sequencing sample was made of CD4+ T cells from PBMCs. This chain uses TRBV21-1 with TRBJ2-3; whether TRBD2, the table's D call, matches the DNA was not checked. TRBV21-1 is classified as a pseudogene. The CDR3 sequence is CASNLAGGPVVTDTQYF. Written as DNA, the CDR3 is TGTGCCAGCAACCTAGCGGGAGGGCCAGTTGTGACAGATACGCAGTATTTT.